These 19 T cell receptor beta chains originate from one sample sequenced in a study of shared clonotypes between healthy human individuals. Some clones are missing from TCRdb's copy, which holds only in-frame ones; the method was immunoSEQ multiplex PCR. Here the sample spans some 2,000,000 clones, over 85% being singletons. Sequenced input: naive CD4+ T cells sorted from blood. Specified subset: CD45RA+ positively selected. The receptors here all came from a man between 18 and 29 years old in good health.

V is TRBV18 and J is TRBJ2-4, with TRBD1 as a possible D gene (5 bases). The CDR3 runs to 14 residues. CDR1 and CDR2 from the germline V gene are KGHSH and LQKENI. The V end lost 2 bases, the J end lost 4 bases, and 9 bases lay between the germline ends. CDR3 loop: CASSPGASKNIQYF. The CDR3 bases are TGTGCCAGCTCACCAGGGGCGAGTAAAAACATTCAGTACTTC.

J is TRBJ2-7 and V is TRBV5-1, with 14 bases aligning to TRBD2. CDR1 is SGHRS and CDR2 is YFSETQ in the germline V gene. The CDR3 extends over 17 amino acids. J gave up 8 bases and V 4 bases, and 14 bases lay outside the gene matches. The CDR3 reads CASSPAGLAGADLKQYF. CDR3 sequence (DNA): TGCGCCAGCAGCCCGGCGGGACTAGCGGGGGCCGACTTGAAGCAGTACTTC.

The chain couples TRBV7-9 to TRBJ1-6, with D perhaps matching TRBD1 (5 bases). This CDR3 is built from 16 residues. V was clipped by 5 bases and J by 7 bases, with 18 bases between them. Germline V gives CDR1 SEHNR, CDR2 FQNEAQ (reference sequence). The CDR3 bases are TGTGCCAGCAGCCCCGGAGGGACCGGGGGGAATTCACCCCTCCACTTT. Translated: CASSPGGTGGNSPLHF.

This clone was seen just once. The CDR3 nucleotides are TGTGCCAGCAGTCGGGGGGTCTTGGCGGGAGGGACTTACAATGAGCAGTTCTTC. This translates into CASSRGVLAGGTYNEQFF. V is TRBV2 and J is TRBJ2-1, with 9 nucleotides matching TRBD2. This CDR3 region has 18 residues. J gave up 4 bases and V 5 bases, and 15 bases lay outside the gene matches. Germline V lookup: CDR1 SNHLY, CDR2 FYNNEI.

The V call is TRBV7-9, the J call TRBJ2-7; 10 bases are shared with TRBD1. Trimming took 6 bases from V and 2 from J; bases not matched to a gene: 16. Germline values: CDR1 SEHNR, CDR2 FQNEAQ (reference sequence). The CDR3 sequence is 18 residues long. The CDR3 DNA follows: TGTGCCAGCAGTCAAACCGGGACAGGGGTCGGGAAGGCCTACGAGCAGTACTTC. This sequence encodes CASSQTGTGVGKAYEQYF. Full variable domain (outside the CDR3, taken from reference TRBV7-9 and TRBJ2-7): DTGVSQNPRHKITKRGQNVTFRCDPISEHNRLYWYRQTLGQGPEFLTYFQNEAQLEKSRLLSDRFSAERPKGSFSTLEIQRTEQGDSAMYLCASSQTGTGVGKAYEQYFGPGTRLTVT.

This rearrangement joins TRBV6-5 to TRBJ1-2; D is ambiguous. Between the trimmed V and J ends, which lost 0 bases and 2 bases, there was a span of 10 bases. Per the germline V gene, CDR1 is MNHEY and CDR2 is SVGAGI. The CDR3 loop spans 15 amino acids. The CDR3 DNA sequence: TGTGCCAGCAGTTACTCAGTCAGGATGAACTATGGCTACACCTTC. It yields the protein CASSYSVRMNYGYTF.

The count of this clone is one. The chain couples TRBV6-5 to TRBJ2-5, with TRBD1 matching over 9 bases. V trimming: 5 bases; J trimming: 4 bases; junction bases outside the gene matches: 5. Germline V gene sequence: CDR1 MNHEY, CDR2 SVGAGI. The CDR3 has 14 residues. The CDR3 DNA follows: TGTGCCAGCAGTAACACAGGGGGCCGAGAGACCCAGTACTTC. Amino acid sequence: CASSNTGGRETQYF.

The V gene is TRBV5-1, the J gene TRBJ2-2; 10 positions match TRBD1. The CDR3 sequence is 16 residues long. V was clipped by 0 bases and J by 8 bases; unmatched bases: 7. Germline V gene data show CDR1 as SGHRS and CDR2 as YFSETQ. The CDR3 DNA reads TGCGCCAGCAGCTTGGATACGGGACAGGGGCTGGGGGAGCTGTTTTTT. It yields the protein CASSLDTGQGLGELFF.

The V gene is TRBV5-1, the J gene TRBJ1-2; TRBD1 matches 8 bases. This CDR3 contains 14 residues. V lost 0 bases to trimming and J lost 6 bases; unmatched junction nucleotides: 4. Germline CDR1 is SGHRS and CDR2 is YFSETQ. The CDR3: CASSLASTGDGYTF. CDR3 coding DNA: TGCGCCAGCAGCTTGGCCTCGACAGGGGATGGCTACACCTTC.

This chain connects TRBV14 to TRBJ1-3; D remains ambiguous. Germline lookup yields CDR1 SGHDN and CDR2 FVKESK. V was clipped by 6 bases and J by 0 bases, with 12 bases between them. CDR3 length: 15 residues. The CDR3 region has the DNA TGTGCCAGCAGGCCTACCGGGAGCTCTGGAAACACCATATATTTT. Its translation is CASRPTGSSGNTIYF.

J is TRBJ2-7 and V is TRBV6-6; the D gene could be TRBD1 or TRBD2 (5 bases each). This CDR3 contains 14 residues. Germline lookup yields CDR1 MNHNY and CDR2 SVGAGI (reference sequence). The V end lost 3 bases, the J end lost 5 bases, and 14 bases lay between the germline ends. The CDR3 DNA is TGTGCCAGCAGTTATCTGGGGGTAGGCAACGAGCAGTACTTC. The encoded protein is CASSYLGVGNEQYF.

V usage is TRBV4-1 and J usage is TRBJ1-1; D remains ambiguous. This CDR3 region has 15 residues. V lost 0 bases and J lost 5, with 13 bases in between. Germline V gene data show CDR1 as MGHRA and CDR2 as YSYEKL. CDR3 coding DNA: TGCGCCAGCAGCCAAGAGAGGGAGGTTTTGACTGAAGCTTTCTTT. This translates into CASSQEREVLTEAFF.

Concerning this clone itself: In the same sample, other DNA sequences code for this CDR3. CDR3 DNA sequence: TGTGCCAGCAGTCGGACGGTGAACACTGAAGCTTTCTTT. Translating gives CASSRTVNTEAFF. The chain employs TRBV6-6 and TRBJ1-1; D unclear. Looked up from germline, CDR1 is MNHNY and CDR2 is SVGAGI (reference sequence). V dropped 5 bases and J dropped 0 bases, with 7 bases sitting between them. This CDR3 is built from 13 residues.

The V call is TRBV7-2, the J call TRBJ2-2, with 8 bases matching TRBD2. The CDR3 runs 15 residues. Trimming removed 5 bases from V and 5 bases from J; junction bases left unmatched: 7. Germline V gene sequence: CDR1 SGHTA, CDR2 FQGNSA. CDR3: CASSPSRGDTGELFF. The CDR3 nucleotides read TGTGCCAGCAGCCCCTCGCGGGGGGATACCGGGGAGCTGTTTTTT.

This rearrangement joins TRBV11-2 to TRBJ1-2, with a tentative D call TRBD1 (6 bases). The CDR3 runs to 13 residues. Germline-derived CDR1 and CDR2 are SGHAT and FQNNGV. V shed 5 bases and J shed 1 base, with 8 bases lying between them. This CDR3 reads CASSRDINYGYTF. CDR3 DNA sequence: TGTGCCAGCAGCCGGGACATTAACTATGGCTACACCTTC. The full variable domain, its missing parts supplied by reference TRBV11-2 and TRBJ1-2, is EAGVAQSPRYKIIEKRQSVAFWCNPISGHATLYWYQQILGQGPKLLIQFQNNGVVDDSQLPKDRFSAERLKGVDSTLKIQPAKLEDSAVYLCASSRDINYGYTFGSGTRLTVV.

This clone was seen just once. This specimen includes other DNA sequences encoding the same CDR3. V gene TRBV9 combines with J gene TRBJ2-1, with D maybe TRBD2 (6 bases). The CDR3 is 13 amino acids. Deletions cut 0 bases from V and 5 bases from J, with 6 bases between. The V gene's germline CDR1 is SGDLS and CDR2 YYNGEE. In DNA, the CDR3 is TGTGCCAGCAGCGTAGGGACTAACAATGAGCAGTTCTTC. Its translation: CASSVGTNNEQFF. Combining the CDR3 with reference TRBV9 and TRBJ2-1 gives the whole variable domain DSGVTQTPKHLITATGQRVTLRCSPRSGDLSVYWYQQSLDQGLQFLIQYYNGEERAKGNILERFSAQQFPDLHSELNLSSLELGDSALYFCASSVGTNNEQFFGPGTRLTVL.

The V and J genes are TRBV6-5 and TRBJ2-7; the D call may be TRBD1 or TRBD2 (6 bases each). The V end lost 5 bases, the J end lost 2 bases, and 16 bases lay between the germline ends. The germline gives CDR1 MNHEY, CDR2 SVGAGI. The CDR3 is 15 residues long. CDR3 loop: CASSLQGRRAYEQYF. The CDR3, as DNA: TGTGCCAGCAGTCTACAGGGAAGGAGGGCCTACGAGCAGTACTTC.

The rearrangement uses TRBV25-1 and TRBJ2-5, with 8 nucleotides matching TRBD1. Germline-derived CDR1 and CDR2 are MGHDK and SYGVNS. The J segment lost 2 bases and the V segment lost 6 bases, leaving 8 bases of the junction unmatched. The CDR3 is 15 residues long. CDR3 protein: CASSPGGITQETQYF. The CDR3 DNA is TGTGCCAGCAGCCCAGGGGGCATAACACAAGAGACCCAGTACTTC.

The CDR3 coding sequence is TGTGCCAGCAGTTCTATCCGGGACAGGCCCTCTGAGGGCTACACCTTC. This sequence encodes CASSSIRDRPSEGYTF. The chain uses TRBV6-5 and TRBJ1-2; 8 bases agree with TRBD1. The CDR3 runs 16 residues. The V gene end was trimmed by 4 bases and the J gene end by 8 bases; junction bases not matched to a gene: 15. Germline V gene sequence: CDR1 MNHEY, CDR2 SVGAGI.